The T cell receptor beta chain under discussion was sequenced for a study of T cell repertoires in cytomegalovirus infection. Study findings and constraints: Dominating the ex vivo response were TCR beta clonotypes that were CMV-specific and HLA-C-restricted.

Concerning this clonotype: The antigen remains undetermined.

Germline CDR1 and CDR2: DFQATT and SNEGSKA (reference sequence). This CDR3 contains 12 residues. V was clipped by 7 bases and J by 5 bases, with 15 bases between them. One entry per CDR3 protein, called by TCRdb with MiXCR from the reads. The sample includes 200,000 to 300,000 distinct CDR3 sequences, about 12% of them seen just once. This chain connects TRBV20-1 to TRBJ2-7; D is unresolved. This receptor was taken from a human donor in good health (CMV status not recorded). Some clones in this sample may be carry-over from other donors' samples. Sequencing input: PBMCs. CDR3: CSGTASLDEQYF. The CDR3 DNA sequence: TGCAGTGGGACGGCCAGTCTGGACGAGCAGTACTTC.